The T cell receptor (beta chain) described here comes from a study of Ad26.COV2.S vaccination and SARS-CoV-2 variants. Germline loops: CDR1 MRHNA, CDR2 SNTAGT. The V gene lost 0 bases and the J gene lost 6 bases, with 14 bases spanning the gap. The CDR3 has 16 amino acids. General study results and limits: Spike-specific TCR breadth was greater in vaccine than placebo recipients. Vaccinated and placebo-treated recipients had similar non-spike TCR breadth.

This clone was counted a few times. Its antigen is still unknown. Generated by immunoSEQ multiplex PCR, the TCRdb table keeps only in-frame clones and is missing some. The sample carries around 450,000 clones, approximately 90% recorded once. Treatment indicated: approximately 18 received Ad26.COV2.S at low or high dose, single or two shots; 5 received placebo; per-sample allocation not given. Sampling was performed 63 days after the first vaccine or placebo injection. Donation was by an adult aged 18-55 years who was in Boston. The clonotype was recovered from a person aged 18-60 years who received the Ad26.COV2.S COVID-19 vaccine or a placebo. This chain connects TRBV6-4 to TRBJ2-2; possible D gene TRBD2, 7 bases. Source: peripheral blood, taken in a trial of Ad26.COV2.S vaccine versus placebo. The DNA of the CDR3 is TGTGCCAGCAGTGACTCGTCTCGGGGGGCCCCCGGGGAGCTGTTTTTT. Translation gives CASSDSSRGAPGELFF.